The clone carrying this TCR beta chain has only a few counts. Its antigen is as yet unknown. These data belong to a study of T-cell memory formation after mild COVID-19. With constant-segment primers, 5'RACE yielded cDNA libraries of TCR alpha and TCR beta that carried sample barcodes and UMIs. TCRdb reanalysed the 5' RACE reads using MiXCR and keeps one entry per CDR3 protein. Among about 47,000 distinct CDR3 sequences, roughly 9% were seen once, and the ten largest hold 10% to 15%. Study-level results: Second-wave clones with a day 37 peak had unconfirmed SARS-CoV-2 specificity. The appearance of some responding clones in pre-infection memory suggested that cross-reactive memory joined.

This CDR3 is built from 15 residues. Germline CDR1 SGHTA, CDR2 FQGTGA. Between the trimmed V and J ends, which lost 2 bases and 9 bases, there was a span of 17 bases. The sequencing input was PBMCs or a T cell subset sorted from them (not recorded which). The chain carries TRBV7-3 and TRBJ2-1; possible D gene TRBD1, 6 bases. The receptor comes from an adult woman who had mild COVID-19 (a few samples of this study predate the infection). Cell type and time point are not known. Written as DNA, the CDR3 is TGTGCCAGCAGCTTAGGAGTGGGGGCCGAGGGTGAGCAGTTCTTC. Its translation is CASSLGVGAEGEQFF.